Following are 27 T cell receptor beta chains from one sample sequenced in a study of blood T cell repertoires in COVID-19. Profiling relied on immunoSEQ multiplex PCR, and the TCRdb table lists in-frame clones only, not all of them. Found here are hundreds of thousands of clones, roughly 90% of them singletons; the top ten hold approximately 3%. Sequencing used peripheral blood. These receptor sequences come from a woman in her twenties or thirties with COVID-19, enrolled during active disease.

The chain links TRBV9 to TRBJ2-1, with D possibly matching TRBD1 (6 bases). The CDR3 sequence is 14 residues long. The germline V and J ends were trimmed by 3 bases and 3 bases, with 10 bases remaining between them. Germline loops: CDR1 SGDLS, CDR2 YYNGEE. The CDR3 sequence is CASSARGVYNEQFF. In DNA, the CDR3 is TGTGCCAGCAGCGCCAGGGGAGTCTACAATGAGCAGTTCTTC.

This sequence joins TRBV28 and TRBJ1-3; 9 positions agree with TRBD1. The CDR3 runs 18 residues. V was clipped by 5 bases and J by 7 bases; unmatched bases: 18. CDR1 MDHEN and CDR2 SYDVKM come from the germline V gene. The CDR3 region has the DNA TGTGCCAGCAGTCCCCAGGGGGGGGACAGGGTCCTTATTAACACCATATATTTT. Residues: CASSPQGGDRVLINTIYF.

The chain combines TRBV27 with TRBJ1-5; TRBD1 aligns across 8 bases. V lost 6 bases and J lost 1; bases outside the gene matches: 5. The germline CDR1 and CDR2 sequences are MNHEY and SMNVEV (reference sequence). The CDR3 runs to 15 residues. Here the CDR3 reads CASSYRGASNQPQHF. The CDR3 DNA sequence: TGTGCCAGCAGCTACAGGGGGGCGAGCAATCAGCCCCAGCATTTT.

The chain uses TRBV7-8 and TRBJ2-1; 12 nucleotides line up with TRBD2. Germline CDR1 and CDR2: SGHVS and FQNEAQ. The CDR3 has 14 residues. V trimming: 7 bases; J trimming: 6 bases; junction bases outside the gene matches: 4. For the CDR3, the DNA is TGTGCCAGCACTAGCGGGAGGGAGGTCAATGAGCAGTTCTTC. Translated, it gives CASTSGREVNEQFF.

This clone has only one observation. This rearrangement joins TRBV7-9 to TRBJ1-2; 10 nucleotides agree with TRBD1. Unmatched junction bases numbered 13, after V lost 4 bases and J lost 8 bases. CDR1 is SEHNR, CDR2 FQNEAQ, per germline (reference sequence). The CDR3 spans 16 residues. This CDR3 is CASSSGGTGAVLGYTF. In DNA form, the CDR3 reads TGTGCCAGCAGCTCAGGGGGGACAGGGGCTGTCTTGGGCTACACCTTC.

The chain employs TRBV21-1 and TRBJ2-3; the D call of TRBD2 is as the table states it, not checked on the DNA. TRBV21-1 is designated a pseudogene. CDR3 size: 18 residues. The CDR3 bases are TGTGCCAGCAGCAAAGGGGCCGGAGGAGGTTCGGGCACAGATACGCAGTATTTT. Its protein product is CASSKGAGGGSGTDTQYF.

This clone was observed a few times. This sequence joins TRBV27 and TRBJ2-2; D is possibly TRBD1 (6 bases). The CDR3 runs 16 residues. The V gene lost 3 bases and the J gene lost 7 bases, with 18 bases spanning the gap. Germline-derived CDR1 and CDR2 are MNHEY and SMNVEV (reference sequence). This chain's CDR3 is CASSFQRPARGGELFF. CDR3 DNA sequence: TGTGCCAGCAGTTTCCAGCGTCCAGCCAGGGGCGGGGAGCTGTTTTTT.

This clone was picked up one time. The chain employs TRBV3-1 (or the pseudogene TRBV3-2) and TRBJ2-1; 11 nucleotides line up with TRBD2. The CDR3 loop spans 18 amino acids. Per germline, CDR1 LGHDT and CDR2 YNNKEL (reference sequence). Losses at the gene ends were 4 bases for V and 8 bases for J; bases not matched to a gene: 16. The CDR3 loop is CASSPRLVAGGQSDEQFF. The DNA of the CDR3 is TGTGCCAGCAGCCCCCGGTTAGTAGCGGGAGGGCAGAGCGATGAGCAGTTCTTC.

This chain joins TRBV6-6 and TRBJ2-2, with 16 bases matching TRBD2. There are 17 residues in the CDR3. Germline V gene data show CDR1 as MNHNY and CDR2 as SVGAGI (reference sequence). The ends lost 5 bases at V and 5 bases at J; junction bases unmatched: 5. The CDR3 is CASSLGTSGRGTGELFF. DNA for the CDR3: TGTGCCAGCAGTCTCGGGACTAGCGGGAGGGGAACCGGGGAGCTGTTTTTT.

The chain carries TRBV7-9 and TRBJ1-1; D unresolved. Germline CDR1 reads SEHNR; CDR2 reads FQNEAQ (reference sequence). This CDR3 spans 16 amino acids. The germline V and J ends were trimmed by 5 bases and 7 bases, with 23 bases remaining between them. The CDR3 loop is CASSELKGPLRDEAFF. In nucleotides, the CDR3 is TGTGCCAGCAGCGAGCTTAAGGGTCCTTTGAGGGATGAAGCTTTCTTT.

The gene calls are TRBV6-6 and TRBJ2-7; D gene ambiguous. V was clipped by 5 bases and J by 5 bases, with 19 bases between them. CDR3 length: 15 amino acids. Germline CDR1 reads MNHNY; CDR2 reads SVGAGI (reference sequence). In nucleotides, the CDR3 is TGTGCCAGCAGTCCCCTCGCCAGTCCCATCCACGAGCAGTACGTC. Translated: CASSPLASPIHEQYV.

The chain uses TRBV9 and TRBJ1-1, with D hard to call. The V end was cut by 7 bases, the J end by 11 bases, with 15 bases between. Looked up from germline, CDR1 is SGDLS and CDR2 is YYNGEE. The CDR3 is made up of 11 amino acids. CDR3: CASDGRAGAFF. The DNA of the CDR3 is TGTGCCAGCGACGGACGGGCGGGTGCTTTCTTT.

The chain carries TRBV12-3 or TRBV12-4 and TRBJ2-7, with D tentatively TRBD2 (6 bases). The V end was cut by 3 bases, the J end by 5 bases, with 11 bases between. This CDR3 has 13 residues. CDR3 nucleotide sequence: TGTGCCAGCAGTTTTTTGGGGACTGACGAGCAGTACGTC. It translates to CASSFLGTDEQYV.

This rearrangement joins TRBV28 to TRBJ1-1; a weak D match, TRBD1 (5 bases). V lost 4 bases and J lost 7, with 16 bases in between. Germline CDR1 is MDHEN and CDR2 is SYDVKM. CDR3 length: 14 residues. The CDR3: CASSSIRVGGEAFF. In DNA form, the CDR3 reads TGTGCCAGCAGTTCAATCAGGGTCGGCGGTGAAGCTTTCTTT.

The J gene is TRBJ1-1, the V gene TRBV2; the D is unclear. The V and J ends lost 6 bases and 0 bases respectively, with 14 bases between them. The CDR3 sequence is 15 residues long. Germline V gene lookup returns CDR1 SNHLY and CDR2 FYNNEI. This CDR3 is CASSPNHIMNTEAFF. The DNA for the CDR3 is TGTGCCAGCAGCCCAAACCACATCATGAACACTGAAGCTTTCTTT.

The chain links TRBV29-1 to TRBJ2-7, with 7 bases fitting TRBD1. The CDR3 is 14 amino acids. The germline CDR1 and CDR2 sequences are SQVTM and ANQGSEA. V lost 7 bases to trimming and J lost 0 bases; unmatched junction nucleotides: 9. The CDR3 DNA reads as TGCAGCGCCGCCCCACGGGACAGCTCCTACGAGCAGTACTTC. It specifies CSAAPRDSSYEQYF.

The V call is TRBV4-1, the J call TRBJ2-1, with 8 bases matching TRBD2. The CDR3 consists of 14 residues. Germline CDR1 is MGHRA and CDR2 is YSYEKL. V gave up 6 bases and J gave up 8 bases; unmatched junction bases: 9. The CDR3 region is CASSIAGGRHEQFF. Here the CDR3 DNA reads TGCGCCAGCAGTATCGCGGGAGGTCGGCATGAGCAGTTCTTC.

The chain links TRBV28 to TRBJ2-7; 9 nucleotides line up with TRBD1. V shed 6 bases, J shed 2 bases, and the junction held 5 bases outside the gene matches. CDR3 length: 14 residues. Germline values: CDR1 MDHEN, CDR2 SYDVKM. CDR3 sequence reads: CASRERTGAYEQYF. The CDR3 DNA follows: TGTGCCAGCAGGGAGAGGACAGGGGCCTACGAGCAGTACTTC.

This clone was picked up one time. The CDR3 nucleotides read TGCAGTGCTAGGGGGCGAAATGAGCAGTTCTTC. It is translated as CSARGRNEQFF. V is TRBV20-1 and J is TRBJ2-1, with TRBD1 as a possible D gene (5 bases). The germline gives CDR1 DFQATT, CDR2 SNEGSKA (reference sequence). This CDR3 region has 11 residues. Between the trimmed V and J ends, which lost 3 bases and 7 bases, there was a span of 7 bases.

The chain is built from TRBV18 and TRBJ1-1; D gene uncertain. Germline V gene lookup returns CDR1 KGHSH and CDR2 LQKENI. The CDR3 is made up of 16 amino acids. V was trimmed by 2 bases and J by 1 base, leaving 14 bases between them. In DNA form, the CDR3 reads TGTGCCAGCTCACCAGGGCTGGTCGGTGAGAACACTGAAGCTTTCTTT. It encodes CASSPGLVGENTEAFF.

The chain is built from TRBV19 and TRBJ1-1; 8 bases are a match to TRBD1. The CDR3 runs to 16 residues. V was pared by 5 bases and J by 1 base, with 9 bases of the junction left unmatched. Germline values: CDR1 LNHDA, CDR2 SQIVND (reference sequence). The CDR3 here is CASSALSGQGNTEAFF. Here the CDR3 DNA reads TGTGCCAGTAGTGCTCTCTCTGGACAGGGGAACACTGAAGCTTTCTTT.

The CDR3 loop reads CASSQSDRAGNIQYF. The CDR3, as DNA: TGCGCCAGCAGCCAATCGGACAGGGCGGGAAACATTCAGTACTTC. The chain links TRBV4-1 to TRBJ2-4, with TRBD1 matching 8 bases. CDR3 size: 15 residues. The germline gives CDR1 MGHRA, CDR2 YSYEKL. V trimming: 2 bases; J trimming: 6 bases; junction bases outside the gene matches: 6.

The chain employs TRBV29-1 and TRBJ1-1, with D unclear. V was shortened by 2 bases and J by 0 bases, with 7 bases between the two germline ends. Germline CDR1 and CDR2: SQVTM and ANQGSEA. CDR3 length: 13 amino acids. The CDR3 coding sequence is TGCAGCGTTGAACTGGGCCTGAACACTGAAGCTTTCTTT. Translated, it gives CSVELGLNTEAFF.

V gene TRBV7-8 combines with J gene TRBJ2-1; the D gene is possibly TRBD1 (6 bases). Trimming cost V 5 bases and J 9 bases, with 26 bases left between them. Germline V gene data show CDR1 as SGHVS and CDR2 as FQNEAQ. There are 17 residues in the CDR3. CDR3 bases: TGTGCCAGCAGCCCTATTAAACCCGGCATTGGGGGCGGTGAGCAGTTCTTC. It specifies CASSPIKPGIGGGEQFF.

The sample holds a few counts of this clone. The CDR3 nucleotides read TGTGCCAGCAGCCAAATGACTAACAATGAGCAGTTCTTC. It translates to CASSQMTNNEQFF. The chain employs TRBV3-1 (or the pseudogene TRBV3-2) and TRBJ2-1, with a weak D call TRBD2 (5 bases). Germline lookup yields CDR1 LGHDT and CDR2 YNNKEL (reference sequence). The CDR3 is 13 amino acids. V was cut by 2 bases and J by 5 bases, with 7 bases left in between.

This clone showed up just a few times. J is TRBJ2-7 and V is TRBV29-1; 11 bases match TRBD2. V dropped 6 bases and J dropped 12; count of bases not matched to a gene: 13. There are 13 residues in the CDR3. Germline V gene lookup returns CDR1 SQVTM and CDR2 ANQGSEA. The CDR3 nucleotides are TGCAGCGTGAGGGGTAGCGGGGGGGACCTGCGGTACTTC. It codes for CSVRGSGGDLRYF.

V is TRBV5-1 and J is TRBJ2-5, with 8 bases fitting TRBD1. CDR1 and CDR2 (germline): SGHRS, YFSETQ. The CDR3 runs 16 residues. The ends lost 4 bases at V and 4 bases at J; junction bases unmatched: 12. This chain's CDR3 is CASSIQGEPARETQYF. In nucleotides, the CDR3 is TGCGCCAGCAGCATACAGGGGGAACCGGCCCGAGAGACCCAGTACTTC.